Each of the 11 T cell receptor beta chains below was sequenced from the same sample in a study of blood T cell repertoires in COVID-19 (dated by TCRdb to 2018 to 2021). To prepare the library, the immunoSEQ multiplex PCR assay was applied. Entries here come from immuneACCESS through TCRdb and include only in-frame sequences with V and J called. Some clones fail to appear in such tables; in the studies checked, an unresolved V gene covers under half of the shortfall, and the cause of the remainder is unknown. This sample is represented by hundreds of thousands of clones; 88% of them were singletons. The ten largest make up 0.95% to 1% of the sample. Sample: peripheral blood. Every receptor here comes from a woman in her thirties or forties who had recovered from COVID-19.

The chain couples TRBV12-3 or TRBV12-4 to TRBJ2-2; 8 bases agree with TRBD2. Unmatched junction bases numbered 5, after V lost 6 bases and J lost 8 bases. CDR3 size: 13 residues. The CDR3 region is CASSFRGGGELFF. The DNA for the CDR3 is TGTGCCAGCAGCTTCCGGGGGGGAGGGGAGCTGTTTTTT.

V gene TRBV6-5 combines with J gene TRBJ1-3; 8 nucleotides agree with TRBD1. This CDR3 contains 14 residues. Germline assignment: CDR1 MNHEY and CDR2 SVGAGI. Losses at the gene ends were 4 bases for V and 4 bases for J; bases not matched to a gene: 3. The CDR3 DNA reads as TGTGCCAGCAGTTCACCAGGGGGCGGAAACACCATATATTTT. Translated, it gives CASSSPGGGNTIYF.

The genes are TRBV11-1 and TRBJ2-5; D is uncertain. V was shortened by 3 bases and J by 0 bases, with 5 bases between the two germline ends. Germline V gene data show CDR1 as SGHAT and CDR2 as FQDESV (reference sequence). The CDR3 is 13 residues long. The CDR3: CASSFGYQETQYF. The CDR3 bases are TGTGCCAGCAGCTTCGGGTACCAAGAGACCCAGTACTTC.

V and J are TRBV5-4 and TRBJ1-1; 8 positions match TRBD1. The CDR3 contains 14 residues. The germline V gene has CDR1 SGHNT and CDR2 YYREEE (reference sequence). The V segment lost 4 bases and the J segment 6 bases; nucleotides outside the gene matches: 8. The CDR3, as DNA: TGTGCCAGCAGCCTGACAGGGGAGCACCCTGAAGCTTTCTTT. Its translation: CASSLTGEHPEAFF. The full variable domain, in which reference TRBV5-4 and TRBJ1-1 provide the parts outside the CDR3, is ETGVTQSPTHLIKTRGQQVTLRCSSQSGHNTVSWYQQALGQGPQFIFQYYREEENGRGNFPPRFSGLQFPNYSSELNVNALELDDSALYLCASSLTGEHPEAFFGQGTRLTVV.

The chain employs TRBV7-2 and TRBJ2-1; 11 nucleotides agree with TRBD2. Per the germline V gene, CDR1 is SGHTA and CDR2 is FQGNSA. CDR3 length: 15 amino acids. Unmatched junction bases numbered 14, after V lost 4 bases and J lost 15 bases. The CDR3 loop reads CASSSPGTSGSRGFF. CDR3 in DNA: TGTGCCAGCAGCTCTCCCGGGACTAGCGGTTCCCGGGGGTTCTTC.

The rearrangement uses TRBV7-8 and TRBJ1-2; D is undetermined. Germline V gives CDR1 SGHVS, CDR2 FQNEAQ. The CDR3 covers 14 residues. Trimming removed 5 bases from V and 4 bases from J, with 14 bases in between. The CDR3 protein is CASSPQAVSYGYTF. The CDR3, as DNA: TGTGCCAGCAGCCCCCAGGCAGTCTCCTATGGCTACACCTTC.

The chain couples TRBV11-2 to TRBJ2-7, with D possibly matching TRBD1 (5 bases). With 1 base removed from V and 0 bases from J, the gap between germline ends came to 16 bases. CDR3 length: 17 residues. Germline CDR1 SGHAT, CDR2 FQNNGV. The CDR3 reads CASSLGWAGPSSYEQYF. The CDR3 DNA reads TGTGCCAGCAGCTTAGGGTGGGCAGGGCCGAGCTCCTACGAGCAGTACTTC.

This clone was picked up one time. V and J are TRBV29-1 and TRBJ1-1; TRBD1 is a possible D gene (6 bases). The germline V gene has CDR1 SQVTM and CDR2 ANQGSEA. Trimming took 7 bases from V and 1 from J, leaving 10 bases between them. The CDR3 loop spans 12 amino acids. The CDR3 region has the DNA TGCAGCGGGGGGACAAGGAACACTGAAGCTTTCTTT. Residues: CSGGTRNTEAFF. Drawing the rest from reference TRBV29-1 and TRBJ1-1, the complete variable domain is SAVISQKPSRDICQRGTSLTIQCQVDSQVTMMFWYRQQPGQSLTLIATANQGSEATYESGFVIDKFPISRPNLTFSTLTVSNMSPEDSSIYLCSGGTRNTEAFFGQGTRLTVV.

The chain combines TRBV5-1 with TRBJ2-7; D is perhaps TRBD2 (6 bases). V lost 3 bases and J lost 7, with 20 bases in between. The CDR3 length is 15 residues. Germline loops: CDR1 SGHRS, CDR2 YFSETQ. This chain's CDR3 is CASSWGPGEGWEQYF. CDR3 DNA sequence: TGCGCCAGCAGCTGGGGACCGGGAGAAGGGTGGGAGCAGTACTTC.

The genes are TRBV24-1 and TRBJ1-2, with 8 nucleotides matching TRBD1. The V gene end was trimmed by 0 bases and the J gene end by 4 bases; junction bases not matched to a gene: 6. CDR3 length equals 16 residues. Per the germline V gene, CDR1 is KGHDR and CDR2 is SFDVKD. As DNA, the CDR3 is TGTGCCACCAGTGATTTGAAGGCAGGGGGCACCTATGGCTACACCTTC. Its protein is CATSDLKAGGTYGYTF.

As concerns this clone: Different DNA sequences within this sample yield the same CDR3. The chain uses TRBV7-3 and TRBJ2-2, with a weak D call TRBD1 (5 bases). The germline V gene encodes CDR1 SGHTA and CDR2 FQGTGA. Trimming shortened V by 3 bases and J by 0 bases, and 8 bases separated the two germline ends. The CDR3 length is 15 residues. CDR3: CASSLGRANTGELFF. As DNA, the CDR3 is TGTGCCAGCAGCTTGGGCAGGGCGAACACCGGGGAGCTGTTTTTT.